Below are 30 T cell receptor beta chains sequenced from a single sample in a study of cytomegalovirus exposure and HLA in healthy donors (dated by TCRdb to between 2016 and 2019). The receptor library was made with the immunoSEQ multiplex PCR assay. What TCRdb holds here is the immuneACCESS table cut down to in-frame rearrangements. Part of the clones is not present; checked against another copy, under half of the missing clones reflect an unresolved V gene, and the others are unexplained. For this sample the table gives about 110,000 clones, of which approximately 90% were detected only once. The ten largest clones represent 1.4% of the sample. The sequenced material came from PBMCs. Receptor source: a woman aged 25 to 39 in good health and CMV-seropositive.

The chain links TRBV11-2 to TRBJ2-7; TRBD1 matches 12 bases. Trimming took 4 bases from V and 5 from J; bases not matched to a gene: 6. The CDR3 is made up of 15 amino acids. Germline CDR1 and CDR2: SGHAT and FQNNGV. CDR3 DNA sequence: TGTGCCAGCAGCTCCTCCGGGACAGGGGGCGACGAGCAGTACTTC. Encoded protein: CASSSSGTGGDEQYF.

This chain uses TRBV7-2 with TRBJ2-7; the D gene is possibly TRBD2 (6 bases). V was clipped by 1 base and J by 7 bases, with 17 bases between them. The CDR3 has 15 amino acids. The germline CDR1 and CDR2 sequences are SGHTA and FQGNSA. The CDR3 DNA follows: TGTGCCAGCAGCTTAGATCCAGCGGGTGGTCGGGAGCAGTACTTC. Translating gives CASSLDPAGGREQYF.

The rearrangement links TRBV7-9 to TRBJ2-1, with D tentatively TRBD1 (6 bases). Germline V CDR1 and CDR2: SEHNR, FQNEAQ (reference sequence). With 1 base removed from V and 0 bases from J, the gap between germline ends came to 19 bases. This CDR3 is 19 amino acids long. The CDR3, as DNA: TGTGCCAGCAGCTTAGGAGTTGTGGGGGCGCCCCGCTCCTACAATGAGCAGTTCTTC. Encoded protein: CASSLGVVGAPRSYNEQFF.

J is TRBJ1-5 and V is TRBV28, with 9 bases lining up with TRBD1. The germline V gene has CDR1 MDHEN and CDR2 SYDVKM. V lost 5 bases to trimming and J lost 0 bases; unmatched junction nucleotides: 5. This CDR3 has 16 amino acids. The CDR3 protein is CASSRGQGRSNQPQHF. The CDR3 DNA follows: TGTGCCAGCAGTCGAGGACAGGGGCGTAGCAATCAGCCCCAGCATTTT.

This chain uses TRBV15 with TRBJ2-1, with 10 bases identical to TRBD2. The CDR3 covers 15 residues. Germline V gene data show CDR1 as LNHNV and CDR2 as YYDKDF (reference sequence). V lost 6 bases to trimming and J lost 3 bases; unmatched junction nucleotides: 5. This CDR3 reads CATRDGLAVYNEQFF. In DNA, the CDR3 is TGTGCCACCAGGGATGGACTAGCGGTCTACAATGAGCAGTTCTTC. Combining the CDR3 with reference TRBV15 and TRBJ2-1 gives the whole variable domain DAMVIQNPRYQVTQFGKPVTLSCSQTLNHNVMYWYQQKSSQAPKLLFHYYDKDFNNEADTPDNFQSRRPNTSFCFLDIRSPGLGDTAMYLCATRDGLAVYNEQFFGPGTRLTVL.

The rearrangement links TRBV9 to TRBJ1-1; TRBD1 agrees at 7 bases. V lost 0 bases, J lost 9 bases, and 2 bases stayed unmatched. This CDR3 region has 12 residues. In germline, CDR1 is SGDLS, CDR2 YYNGEE. CDR3 DNA sequence: TGTGCCAGCAGCGTAGTAGGGGGCCAAGCTTTCTTT. Translating gives CASSVVGGQAFF.

This rearrangement joins TRBV5-1 to TRBJ2-7; 8 nucleotides agree with TRBD1. The CDR3 runs to 13 residues. Germline CDR1 is SGHRS and CDR2 is YFSETQ. The V segment lost 1 base and the J segment 4 bases; nucleotides outside the gene matches: 1. This CDR3 is CASSLQGAYEQYF. Here the CDR3 DNA reads TGCGCCAGCAGCTTGCAGGGGGCTTACGAGCAGTACTTC.

The gene calls are TRBV7-2 and TRBJ2-2, with 8 positions matching TRBD2. Germline V CDR1 and CDR2: SGHTA, FQGNSA. The CDR3 has 15 residues. J lost 5 bases, V lost 5 bases, and 7 bases had no gene match. Here the CDR3 reads CASSLRGAGTGELFF. CDR3 bases: TGTGCCAGCAGCCTGCGGGGGGCAGGGACCGGGGAGCTGTTTTTT.

The genes are TRBV11-2 and TRBJ2-7; 11 bases agree with TRBD1. There are 16 residues in the CDR3. Germline CDR1 and CDR2: SGHAT and FQNNGV. Trimming cost V 5 bases and J 0 bases; bases outside gene matches: 6. The CDR3 loop reads CASSIGQGAPSYEQYF. DNA for the CDR3: TGTGCCAGCAGCATCGGACAGGGGGCCCCCTCCTACGAGCAGTACTTC.

CDR3 sequence: CATSRGPGNTEAFF. CDR3 nucleotides: TGTGCCACCAGCAGAGGTCCAGGAAACACTGAAGCTTTCTTT. This chain joins TRBV15 and TRBJ1-1; D unresolved. V was cut by 1 base and J by 2 bases, with 8 bases left in between. The CDR3 extends over 14 amino acids. The germline V gene encodes CDR1 LNHNV and CDR2 YYDKDF (reference sequence).

V and J are TRBV7-9 and TRBJ1-2, with D perhaps matching TRBD1 (6 bases). Germline CDR1 SEHNR, CDR2 FQNEAQ (reference sequence). The CDR3 sequence is 15 residues long. V was clipped by 5 bases and J by 3 bases, with 16 bases between them. The CDR3 nucleotides are TGTGCCAGCAGCCATACGGGGGGGCAGGACTATGGCTACACCTTC. Its protein is CASSHTGGQDYGYTF. Full variable domain (remainder filled in from reference TRBV7-9 and TRBJ1-2): DTGVSQNPRHKITKRGQNVTFRCDPISEHNRLYWYRQTLGQGPEFLTYFQNEAQLEKSRLLSDRFSAERPKGSFSTLEIQRTEQGDSAMYLCASSHTGGQDYGYTFGSGTRLTVV.

This clone is a singleton in its sample. V usage is TRBV15 and J usage is TRBJ2-1; 10 positions agree with TRBD2. Unmatched junction bases numbered 6, after V lost 3 bases and J lost 7 bases. The CDR3 contains 15 residues. The V gene's germline CDR1 is LNHNV and CDR2 YYDKDF (reference sequence). This chain's CDR3 is CATSSPAGGVNEQFF. The CDR3 DNA follows: TGTGCCACCAGCAGCCCAGCGGGAGGGGTGAATGAGCAGTTCTTC.

The CDR3 DNA follows: TGTGCCATCAGTGAGTCCTATTTGCATAGCGAGCAGTACTTC. As protein: CAISESYLHSEQYF. This chain joins TRBV10-3 and TRBJ2-7; D gene uncertain. The CDR3 spans 14 residues. Trimming left V 0 bases short and J 6 bases short, with 12 bases between. CDR1 is ENHRY and CDR2 is SYGVKD in the germline V gene.

This rearrangement joins TRBV18 to TRBJ1-4; the match to TRBD1 covers 7 bases. After removal of 1 base from V and 7 bases from J, the junction contained 3 bases not matched to a gene. CDR1 and CDR2 (germline): KGHSH, LQKENI. The CDR3 length is 14 residues. The CDR3 protein is CASSPQRTGEKLFF. The CDR3 nucleotides are TGTGCCAGCTCACCACAAAGGACAGGTGAAAAACTGTTTTTT.

The chain joins TRBV9 to TRBJ2-1; 7 nucleotides line up with TRBD2. In germline, CDR1 is SGDLS, CDR2 YYNGEE. V lost 6 bases and J lost 5; bases outside the gene matches: 11. The CDR3 spans 15 residues. The CDR3 loop reads CASILSGMWNNEQFF. The CDR3 DNA sequence: TGTGCCAGCATCCTAAGCGGGATGTGGAACAATGAGCAGTTCTTC.

The chain has TRBV30 and TRBJ1-3, with 8 bases matching TRBD1. V dropped 7 bases and J dropped 3; count of bases not matched to a gene: 8. Germline lookup yields CDR1 GTSNPN and CDR2 SVGIG (reference sequence). There are 14 residues in the CDR3. The DNA for the CDR3 is TGTGCCTTATACAGGGGGGGAGGTGGAAACACCATATATTTT. Amino acid sequence: CALYRGGGGNTIYF.

The chain links TRBV14 to TRBJ2-3, with 10 bases lining up with TRBD2. In germline, CDR1 is SGHDN, CDR2 FVKESK. The length of the CDR3 is 18 residues. With V trimmed by 5 bases and J by 2 bases, 13 bases remained unmatched. CDR3 nucleotide sequence: TGTGCCAGCAGCAACCCGCTCTCGCTAGCGGGGGACACAGATACGCAGTATTTT. This translates into CASSNPLSLAGDTDTQYF.

This clone has at least ten counts. V is TRBV6-6 and J is TRBJ2-7, with D unresolved. The CDR3 runs 14 residues. Per germline, CDR1 MNHNY and CDR2 SVGAGI (reference sequence). The V end lost 0 bases, the J end lost 5 bases, and 11 bases lay between the germline ends. CDR3 DNA sequence: TGTGCCAGCAGTTACTCGACTTCCGTCCACGAGCAGTACTTC. Encoded protein: CASSYSTSVHEQYF.

The genes are TRBV6-6 and TRBJ2-7; 9 nucleotides align to TRBD1. The length of the CDR3 is 14 residues. Looked up from germline, CDR1 is MNHNY and CDR2 is SVGAGI (reference sequence). J was trimmed by 6 bases and V by 4 bases; bases with no gene match: 7. CDR3 loop: CASSSHTGGGEQYF. In nucleotides, the CDR3 is TGTGCCAGCAGTTCTCATACAGGGGGCGGCGAGCAGTACTTC.

The V call is TRBV6-6, the J call TRBJ2-7, with no clear D. The CDR3 covers 14 residues. The V end lost 3 bases, the J end lost 4 bases, and 13 bases lay between the germline ends. Germline V gene sequence: CDR1 MNHNY, CDR2 SVGAGI (reference sequence). The CDR3 region is CASSYYPKTYEQYF. CDR3 bases: TGTGCCAGCAGTTATTACCCAAAGACATACGAGCAGTACTTC.

The J gene is TRBJ2-7, the V gene TRBV28, with 7 bases matching TRBD1. The CDR3 has 14 residues. V shed 6 bases, J shed 4 bases, and the junction held 9 bases outside the gene matches. CDR1 MDHEN and CDR2 SYDVKM come from the germline V gene. The CDR3 sequence is CASRKTGTAYEQYF. CDR3 in DNA: TGTGCCAGCAGGAAAACCGGGACAGCTTACGAGCAGTACTTC.

V gene TRBV21-1 combines with J gene TRBJ1-1; the D call in the table, TRBD1, was not verified against the DNA. TRBV21-1 corresponds to a pseudogene. CDR3 length equals 14 residues. CDR3 nucleotides: TGTGCCAGCAGCAAGACCCCCGACAGGGACGAAGCTTTCTTT. It yields the protein CASSKTPDRDEAFF.

This clone occurred once. The rearrangement links TRBV30 to TRBJ2-3; D possibly corresponds to TRBD2 (6 bases). V lost 0 bases and J lost 2, with 12 bases in between. The CDR3 consists of 15 residues. Germline V gene sequence: CDR1 GTSNPN, CDR2 SVGIG (reference sequence). CDR3 bases: TGTGCCTGGAGTGTTAGGCGGGGATACACAGATACGCAGTATTTT. It yields the protein CAWSVRRGYTDTQYF. The variable domain in full, completed from reference TRBV30 and TRBJ2-3, reads SQTIHQWPATLVQPVGSPLSLECTVEGTSNPNLYWYRQAAGRGLQLLFYSVGIGQISSEVPQNLSASRPQDRQFILSSKKLLLSDSGFYLCAWSVRRGYTDTQYFGPGTRLTVL.

The rearrangement uses TRBV2 and TRBJ2-2; no reliable D call. The germline V gene encodes CDR1 SNHLY and CDR2 FYNNEI. V was trimmed by 4 bases and J by 5 bases, leaving 14 bases between them. The CDR3 has 15 residues. The CDR3, as DNA: TGTGCCAGCAGTGGGTTAGGCGGTTTAACCGGGGAGCTGTTTTTT. Translation gives CASSGLGGLTGELFF.

This chain uses TRBV7-2 with TRBJ2-3; D may be TRBD1 (6 bases). CDR1 and CDR2 (germline): SGHTA, FQGNSA. V was pared by 5 bases and J by 4 bases, with 13 bases between. The CDR3 covers 14 residues. CDR3 nucleotides: TGTGCCAGCAGCGCCGGACAGACCTCAGATACGCAGTATTTT. This sequence encodes CASSAGQTSDTQYF.

The chain recombines TRBV6-6 with TRBJ2-7; D is possibly TRBD1 (6 bases). The CDR3 has 15 residues. The V and J ends lost 2 bases and 4 bases respectively, with 15 bases between them. CDR1 is MNHNY, CDR2 SVGAGI, per germline (reference sequence). The CDR3 DNA reads as TGTGCCAGCAGTTACAACACAGGGCAAGGGTACGAGCAGTACTTC. Translation gives CASSYNTGQGYEQYF.

Of note for this clone: The sample contains more than one DNA sequence encoding this CDR3. The V and J genes are TRBV29-1 and TRBJ1-1; tentatively, D is TRBD1 (6 bases). Between the trimmed V and J ends, which lost 6 bases and 0 bases, there was a span of 14 bases. CDR3 length: 14 residues. The germline V gene has CDR1 SQVTM and CDR2 ANQGSEA. The CDR3 DNA follows: TGCAGCGTCAGGGGAGCTTTCATGAACACTGAAGCTTTCTTT. It is translated as CSVRGAFMNTEAFF.

The chain uses TRBV28 and TRBJ2-7, with TRBD1 as a possible D gene (6 bases). Trimming shortened V by 7 bases and J by 2 bases, and 18 bases separated the two germline ends. The CDR3 contains 15 residues. Looked up from germline, CDR1 is MDHEN and CDR2 is SYDVKM. CDR3 nucleotide sequence: TGTGCCAGCACCAGACTCTCGGACAGCCCCTACGAGCAGTACTTC. As protein: CASTRLSDSPYEQYF.

The chain links TRBV6-1 to TRBJ2-7; D unresolved. The germline V gene has CDR1 MNHNS and CDR2 SASEGT. With 3 bases removed from V and 2 bases from J, the gap between germline ends came to 8 bases. The length of the CDR3 is 13 residues. The CDR3 loop reads CASSDSSAYEQYF. CDR3 DNA: TGTGCCAGCAGTGATAGCTCGGCCTACGAGCAGTACTTC.

CDR3 sequence reads: CASSEEGDRVTYEQYF. The CDR3 nucleotides read TGTGCCAGCAGTGAAGAGGGTGACAGGGTGACCTACGAGCAGTACTTC. The chain couples TRBV2 to TRBJ2-7; 7 bases match TRBD1. Germline CDR1 SNHLY, CDR2 FYNNEI. V was clipped by 1 base and J by 2 bases; unmatched bases: 8. This CDR3 contains 16 residues.